This T cell receptor beta chain was documented in a study of PD-1 blockade in classical Hodgkin lymphoma. TCRdb's copy holds only in-frame clones and misses some; the assay was immunoSEQ multiplex PCR. In the table there are about 12,000 clones, 92% of which are singletons. Comment on this clone: Its antigen is undetermined.

Study-wide results and limits: Before treatment, complete responders showed about the same diversity as newly diagnosed patients.

No patient escaped relapse after autologous stem cell transplantation, and brentuximab vedotin exposure varied. V gave up 3 bases and J gave up 2 bases, with 8 bases separating them. This CDR3 has 13 amino acids. Germline V lookup: CDR1 SGHRS, CDR2 YFSETQ. Sequences were derived from peripheral blood mononuclear cells (PBMCs), sampled at baseline. The receptor's source is a human donor with classical Hodgkin lymphoma. The rearrangement uses TRBV5-1 and TRBJ2-5, with a possible D match to TRBD1 (6 bases). In DNA, the CDR3 is TGCGCCAGCAGCTCGCAGGGGCAAGAGACCCAGTACTTC. This translates into CASSSQGQETQYF.